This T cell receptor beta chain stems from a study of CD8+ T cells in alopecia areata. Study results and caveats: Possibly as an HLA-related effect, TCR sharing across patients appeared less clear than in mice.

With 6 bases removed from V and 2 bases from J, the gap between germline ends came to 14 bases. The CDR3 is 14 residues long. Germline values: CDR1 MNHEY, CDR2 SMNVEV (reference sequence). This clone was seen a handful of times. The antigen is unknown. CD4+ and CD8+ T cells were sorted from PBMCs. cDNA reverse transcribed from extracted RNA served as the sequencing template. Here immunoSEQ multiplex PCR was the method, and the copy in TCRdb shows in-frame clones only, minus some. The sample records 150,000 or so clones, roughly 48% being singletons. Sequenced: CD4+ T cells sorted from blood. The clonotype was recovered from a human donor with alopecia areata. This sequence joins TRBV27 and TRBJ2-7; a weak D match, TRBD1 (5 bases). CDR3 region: CASRAKGLPYEQYF. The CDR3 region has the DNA TGTGCCAGCAGAGCAAAGGGGCTTCCCTACGAGCAGTACTTC.